The 5 T cell receptor beta chains presented below share a single source sample, sequenced in a study of OX40 agonist ivuxolimab in advanced cancers. The protocol was immunoSEQ multiplex PCR, while the TCRdb copy is restricted to in-frame clones and leaves out a portion. The sample carries some 20,000 clones, just under 75% recorded once. The sequencing used CD4+ or CD8+ T cells sorted from blood, collected in a trial of the OX40 agonist ivuxolimab. The source of these receptors is an adult with an advanced solid tumor such as melanoma, head and neck, liver or kidney cancer.

The chain joins TRBV7-8 to TRBJ2-7; D ambiguous. The CDR3 runs to 12 residues. Germline CDR1 and CDR2: SGHVS and FQNEAQ. Trimming removed 4 bases from V and 0 bases from J, with 4 bases in between. CDR3 protein: CASSSPSYEQYF. CDR3 nucleotides: TGTGCCAGCAGCTCTCCCTCCTACGAGCAGTACTTC.

V gene TRBV4-3 combines with J gene TRBJ2-3, with 7 bases fitting TRBD1. The J segment lost 6 bases and the V segment lost 2 bases, leaving 2 bases of the junction unmatched. The CDR3 has 13 amino acids. Germline-derived CDR1 and CDR2 are LGHNA and YSLEER. The CDR3 DNA reads as TGCGCCAGCAGCCAACTCAGGGGGGATACGCAGTATTTT. Its protein product is CASSQLRGDTQYF.

This clone counts as medium-sized. This chain joins TRBV5-6 and TRBJ1-1; 8 bases fit TRBD1. Germline V CDR1 and CDR2: SGHDT, YYEEEE. CDR3 length equals 16 residues. Losses at the gene ends were 4 bases for V and 4 bases for J; bases not matched to a gene: 12. The CDR3 DNA reads as TGTGCCAGCAGCACAGCAGGGGGCGTTTGGAGCACTGAAGCTTTCTTT. It yields the protein CASSTAGGVWSTEAFF.

The V and J genes are TRBV10-2 and TRBJ2-7; D perhaps matches TRBD1 (6 bases). The CDR3 is 13 residues long. CDR1 WSHSY and CDR2 SAAADI come from the germline V gene. V was trimmed by 3 bases and J by 3 bases, leaving 9 bases between them. CDR3: CASSDEGGYEQYF. In nucleotides, the CDR3 is TGCGCCAGCAGTGATGAAGGGGGCTACGAGCAGTACTTC.

This clone occurred a few times. This chain links TRBV10-3 with TRBJ2-7; the match to TRBD2 covers 10 bases. The CDR3 spans 14 residues. The germline V gene has CDR1 ENHRY and CDR2 SYGVKD. The junction had 3 bases not matched to a gene; V was cut back by 5 bases and J by 2 bases. The CDR3 DNA is TGTGCCATCAGTTTCAGCGGGGGGGCCTACGAGCAGTACTTC. The encoded protein is CAISFSGGAYEQYF.